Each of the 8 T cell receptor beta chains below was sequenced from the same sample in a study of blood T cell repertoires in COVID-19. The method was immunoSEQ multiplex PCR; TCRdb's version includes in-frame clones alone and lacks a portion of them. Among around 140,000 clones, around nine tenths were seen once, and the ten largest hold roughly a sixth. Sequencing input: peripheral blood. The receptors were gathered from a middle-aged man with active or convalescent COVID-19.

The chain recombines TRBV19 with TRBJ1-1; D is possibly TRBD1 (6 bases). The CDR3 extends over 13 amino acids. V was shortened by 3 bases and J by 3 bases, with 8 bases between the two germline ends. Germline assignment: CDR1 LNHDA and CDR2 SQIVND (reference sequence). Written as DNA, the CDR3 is TGTGCCAGTAGTATGAAGGGGGACACTGAAGCTTTCTTT. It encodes CASSMKGDTEAFF.

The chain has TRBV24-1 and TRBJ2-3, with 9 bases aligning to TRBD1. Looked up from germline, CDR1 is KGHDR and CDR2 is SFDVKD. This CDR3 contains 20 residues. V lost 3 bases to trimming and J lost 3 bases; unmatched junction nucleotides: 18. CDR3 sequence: CATSDRYSQGGQGGTDTQYF. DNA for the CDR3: TGTGCCACCAGTGATCGCTACTCCCAGGGGGGACAGGGTGGGACAGATACGCAGTATTTT.

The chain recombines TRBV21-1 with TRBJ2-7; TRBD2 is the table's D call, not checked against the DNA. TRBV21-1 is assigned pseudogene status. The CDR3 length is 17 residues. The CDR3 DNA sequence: TGTGCCAGCAGCAAACTAGCGGGAGGGCGCTTCACCAACGAGCAGTACTTC. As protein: CASSKLAGGRFTNEQYF.

DNA of the CDR3: TGTGCCAGCAGTTTAAAAAGGCTAGCGGGAGAAGAGACCCAGTACTTC. This encodes CASSLKRLAGEETQYF. The rearrangement joins TRBV28 to TRBJ2-5; 10 bases fit TRBD2. Germline CDR1 is MDHEN and CDR2 is SYDVKM. This CDR3 has 16 amino acids. After removal of 2 bases from V and 3 bases from J, the junction contained 6 bases not matched to a gene.

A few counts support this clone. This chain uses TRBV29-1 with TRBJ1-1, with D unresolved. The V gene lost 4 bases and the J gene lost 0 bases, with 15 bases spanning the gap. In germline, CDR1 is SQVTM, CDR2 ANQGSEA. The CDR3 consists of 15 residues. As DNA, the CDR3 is TGCAGCGTTGTGGACCCACGAGGGATGAACACTGAAGCTTTCTTT. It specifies CSVVDPRGMNTEAFF.

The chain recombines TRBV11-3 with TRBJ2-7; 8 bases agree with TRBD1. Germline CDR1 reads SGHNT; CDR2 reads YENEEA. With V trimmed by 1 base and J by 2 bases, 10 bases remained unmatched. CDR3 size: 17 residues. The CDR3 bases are TGTGCCAGCAGCTTAGCGAGGGGGACAGGTGGAGCCTACGAGCAGTACTTC. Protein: CASSLARGTGGAYEQYF.

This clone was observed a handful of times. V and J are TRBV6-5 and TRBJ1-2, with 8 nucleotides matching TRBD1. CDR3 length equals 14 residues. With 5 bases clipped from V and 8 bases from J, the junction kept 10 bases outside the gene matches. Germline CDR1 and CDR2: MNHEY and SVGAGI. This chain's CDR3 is CASSRSPGGGGYTF. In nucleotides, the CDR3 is TGTGCCAGCAGTAGATCGCCAGGGGGCGGAGGCTACACCTTC.

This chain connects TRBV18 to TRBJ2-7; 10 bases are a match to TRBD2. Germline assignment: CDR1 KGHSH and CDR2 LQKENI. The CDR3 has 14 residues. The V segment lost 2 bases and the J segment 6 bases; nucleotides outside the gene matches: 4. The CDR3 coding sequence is TGTGCCAGCTCACCAAGCGGGAGGGCCTTCGAGCAGTACTTC. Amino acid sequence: CASSPSGRAFEQYF.